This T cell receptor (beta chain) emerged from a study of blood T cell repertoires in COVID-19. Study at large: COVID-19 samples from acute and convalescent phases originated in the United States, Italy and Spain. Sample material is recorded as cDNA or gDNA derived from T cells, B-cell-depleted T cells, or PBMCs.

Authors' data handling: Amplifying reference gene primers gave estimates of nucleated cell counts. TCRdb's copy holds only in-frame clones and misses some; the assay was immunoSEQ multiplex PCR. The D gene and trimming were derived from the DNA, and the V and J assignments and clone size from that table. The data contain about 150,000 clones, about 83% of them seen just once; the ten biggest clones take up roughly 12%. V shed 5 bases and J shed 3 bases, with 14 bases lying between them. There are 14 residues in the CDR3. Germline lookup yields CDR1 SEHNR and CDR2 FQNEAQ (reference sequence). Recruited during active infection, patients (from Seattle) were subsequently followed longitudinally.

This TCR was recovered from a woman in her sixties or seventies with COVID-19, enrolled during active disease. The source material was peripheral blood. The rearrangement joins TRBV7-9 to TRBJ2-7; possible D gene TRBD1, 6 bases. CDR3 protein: CASSLTGSNYEQYF. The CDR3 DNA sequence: TGTGCCAGCAGCCTGACAGGCAGCAACTACGAGCAGTACTTC.